Listed below are T cell receptor beta chains from one sample, sequenced in a study of Graves' ophthalmopathy and Graves' hyperthyroidism. TCRdb re-called the multiplex PCR reads with MiXCR, one entry per CDR3 protein. The sample includes about 740,000 distinct CDR3 sequences, around 40% of them seen just once. The sample comprised peripheral blood. The receptors were sampled from an adult man with Graves' ophthalmopathy. Both conserved end residues are part of each CDR3. A D gene is named only where the DNA matches it firmly. Clone size is given for some rows only: seen once, a few or many times, or a class if the clone is expanded.

>.|TRBJ1-3|.|TRBV19
CAWSLLNTIYF
TGTGCCTGGAGCCTCTTAAACACCATATATTTT
>.|TRBJ1-2|.|TRBV7-9
CASSKRGSNYGYTF
TGTGCCAGCAGCAAACGGGGCTCTAACTATGGCTACACCTTC
>.|TRBJ2-2|.|TRBV7-3
CASSKDSGVAYVEPFF
TGTGCCAGCAGCAAGGACAGCGGGGTTGCATATGTAGAGCCGTTTTTT
>.|TRBJ2-7|TRBD1|TRBV7-9
CASSPDDRENYEQYF
TGTGCCAGCAGTCCGGATGACAGGGAAAACTACGAGCAGTACTTC
>many|TRBJ2-7|.|TRBV12-3/TRBV12-4
CASSTDQYEQYF
TGTGCCAGCAGTACGGACCAGTACGAGCAGTACTTC
>.|TRBJ1-4|TRBD1|TRBV7-2
CASSLWDRGDNEKLFF
TGTGCCAGCAGCCTCTGGGACAGGGGGGATAATGAAAAACTGTTTTTT
>many|TRBJ2-7|TRBD2|TRBV7-3
CASSPSTGGGEQYF
TGTGCCAGCAGCCCATCGACGGGGGGAGGCGAGCAGTACTTC
>few|TRBJ2-7|TRBD1|TRBV6-6
CASRDSADYEQYF
TGTGCCAGTCGGGACAGTGCAGACTACGAGCAGTACTTC
>many|TRBJ2-7|.|TRBV10-3
CAIRSGEDAYEQYF
TGTGCCATCAGGTCGGGGGAAGACGCCTACGAGCAGTACTTC
>.|TRBJ2-5|.|TRBV7-2
CASNLGGGETQYF
TGTGCCAGCAACTTAGGGGGGGGAGAGACCCAGTACTTC
>.|TRBJ1-5|TRBD1|TRBV10-3
CAISEMGQGGNQLQHF
TGTGCCATCAGCGAGATGGGACAGGGAGGCAATCAGCTCCAGCATTTT
>many|TRBJ1-1|.|TRBV29-1
CSVELVMNTEAFF
TGCAGCGTTGAATTGGTAATGAACACTGAAGCTTTCTTT
>many|TRBJ2-7|.|TRBV29-1
CSVGQYEQYF
TGCAGCGTTGGACAGTACGAGCAGTACTTC
>many|TRBJ1-5|.|TRBV19
CASSDRYAKPQHF
TGTGCCAGTAGTGACAGGTACGCCAAGCCCCAGCATTTT
>.|TRBJ2-3|TRBD1|TRBV29-1
CSTEGTGDTDTQYF
TGCAGCACCGAGGGGACAGGGGACACAGATACGCAGTATTTT
>.|TRBJ2-7|.|TRBV2
CASSLDHGQYF
TGTGCCAGCAGCTTAGACCACGGGCAGTACTTC
>.|TRBJ1-4|.|TRBV10-1
CASRDTYGGKLFF
TGCGCCAGCCGGGACACCTACGGTGGAAAACTGTTTTTT
>.|TRBJ2-2|.|TRBV7-9
CASSQGDGGDTGELFF
TGTGCCAGCAGCCAGGGGGACGGGGGGGACACCGGGGAGCTGTTTTTT
>few|TRBJ1-1|.|TRBV10-3
CAISELTAGTIGNTEAFF
TGTGCCATCAGTGAGCTAACCGCCGGGACAATCGGGAACACTGAAGCTTTCTTT
>many|TRBJ1-6|.|TRBV7-8
CASSPLYASPLHF
TGTGCCAGCAGTCCTCTCTACGCTTCACCCCTCCACTTT
>.|TRBJ2-1|TRBD1|TRBV11-2
CASRLTGDNEQFF
TGTGCCAGCAGGCTGACAGGGGACAATGAGCAGTTCTTC
>.|TRBJ2-2|TRBD2|TRBV7-3
CASSLGAGGLTTGELFF
TGTGCCAGCAGCTTGGGAGCGGGGGGGCTGACCACCGGGGAGCTGTTTTTT
>.|TRBJ2-2|TRBD1|TRBV24-1
CATSDLRPRDRPYTGELFF
TGTGCCACCAGTGACCTTAGGCCCCGGGACAGACCTTACACCGGGGAGCTGTTTTTT
>.|TRBJ1-4|.|TRBV2
CASSETGIGKLFF
TGTGCCAGCAGTGAAACGGGCATTGGAAAACTGTTTTTT
>few|TRBJ2-5|TRBD2|TRBV2
CASSEAPGTSQETQYF
TGTGCCAGCAGTGAAGCCCCCGGGACTAGTCAAGAGACCCAGTACTTC
>few|TRBJ2-3|.|TRBV6-5
CASSPDTDTQYF
TGTGCCAGCAGCCCCGACACAGATACGCAGTATTTT
>few|TRBJ1-6|TRBD1|TRBV10-3
CAISESLGQRNSPLHF
TGTGCCATCAGTGAGTCGCTGGGACAGCGTAATTCACCCCTCCACTTT
>.|TRBJ2-7|.|TRBV7-9
CASSLRPLFEQYF
TGTGCCAGCAGCTTAAGGCCCCTCTTTGAGCAGTACTTC
>many|TRBJ1-3|.|TRBV29-1
CSVRGAAGNTIYF
TGCAGCGTCCGAGGGGCAGCTGGAAACACCATATATTTT
>few|TRBJ1-6|.|TRBV25-1
CASSVRVGGRNSPLHF
TGTGCCAGCAGTGTCCGAGTTGGGGGTAGGAATTCACCCCTCCACTTT
>many|TRBJ1-1|TRBD1|TRBV29-1
CSAVQGFGTEAFF
TGCAGCGCTGTACAGGGGTTCGGCACTGAAGCTTTCTTT
>.|TRBJ1-2|.|TRBV2
CASSEVGVRGYTF
TGTGCCAGCAGTGAAGTGGGAGTTCGGGGCTACACCTTC
>.|TRBJ2-2|TRBD2|TRBV7-3
CASSLKWGGTTGELFF
TGTGCCAGCAGCTTAAAATGGGGGGGGACCACCGGGGAGCTGTTTTTT
>.|TRBJ1-1|.|TRBV7-9
CASSLADRLNTEAFF
TGTGCCAGCAGCTTGGCCGACCGGCTGAACACTGAAGCTTTCTTT
>.|TRBJ2-7|.|TRBV27
CASSTHPYEQYF
TGTGCCAGCAGTACCCATCCCTACGAGCAGTACTTC
>many|TRBJ1-6|.|TRBV6-1
CASSEVGSSPLHF
TGTGCCAGCAGTGAAGTGGGGAGTTCACCCCTCCACTTT
>few|TRBJ1-6|TRBD1|TRBV7-9
CASSRGQLHNSPLHF
TGTGCCAGCAGTCGGGGACAGCTACATAATTCACCCCTCCACTTT
>many|TRBJ1-5|TRBD1|TRBV15
CATSIGQGSQPQHF
TGTGCCACCAGCATTGGACAGGGGAGTCAGCCCCAGCATTTT
>many|TRBJ1-4|.|TRBV7-9
CASSQEGRGRSNEKLFF
TGCGCCAGCAGCCAAGAAGGCAGGGGAAGGTCGAATGAAAAACTGTTTTTT
>.|TRBJ2-7|.|TRBV7-9
CASSQDTLGSASYEQYF
TGTGCCAGCAGCCAAGACACTCTGGGGAGCGCGTCCTACGAGCAGTACTTC
>many|TRBJ2-7|TRBD1|TRBV29-1
CSTRTGGREQYF
TGCAGCACCCGGACAGGGGGCAGAGAGCAGTACTTC
>.|TRBJ1-4|TRBD1|TRBV20-1
CSAIQGENEKLFF
TGCAGTGCTATACAGGGGGAAAATGAAAAACTGTTTTTT
>many|TRBJ2-7|TRBD1|TRBV2
CASSEDRAGYEQYF
TGTGCCAGCAGTGAGGACAGGGCTGGCTACGAGCAGTACTTC
>.|TRBJ1-5|.|TRBV2
CASKSGDPNQPQHF
TGTGCCAGTAAGAGCGGGGACCCAAATCAGCCCCAGCATTTT
>many|TRBJ1-5|.|TRBV20-1
CSARDVGTPQHF
TGCAGTGCTAGAGACGTAGGAACGCCCCAGCATTTT
>many|TRBJ2-7|.|TRBV11-2
CASSPGTSYEQYF
TGTGCCAGCAGCCCCGGGACATCCTACGAGCAGTACTTC
>few|TRBJ1-6|.|TRBV6-1
CASSEGQLNSPLHF
TGTGCCAGCAGTGAAGGGCAGTTAAATTCACCCCTCCACTTT
>.|TRBJ2-3|TRBD2|TRBV29-1
CSVGSGGAGDTQYF
TGCAGCGTTGGTAGCGGGGGGGCTGGGGATACGCAGTATTTT
>many|TRBJ1-1|.|TRBV19
CASSSRDRNTEAFF
TGTGCCAGTAGTAGCAGGGATAGGAACACTGAAGCTTTCTTT
>once|TRBJ2-7|.|TRBV29-1
CSVPRQGPYEQYF
TGCAGCGTCCCGAGGCAGGGACCCTACGAGCAGTACTTC
>.|TRBJ1-5|.|TRBV2
CASSVSTDISNQPQHF
TGTGCCAGCAGTGTTTCGACAGATATTAGCAATCAGCCCCAGCATTTT